This entry describes one T cell receptor (beta chain). Its antigen target is currently unknown. The record has no base qualities; no much larger clone is one base away. CD8 naive samples consisted of CD45RO-negative cells that were positively selected for CCR7, yielding a CD45RA+CCR7+ population without TemRA cells. Healthy HIV-negative adults with no recently reported acute infections or vaccinations were included as donors. Every donor was a Caucasian adult living in Nashville, Tennessee, USA. Blood was obtained by leukapheresis, after which PBMCs were separated by Ficoll-Histopaque density gradient centrifugation and cryopreserved in liquid nitrogen vapor phase. Analytical flow cytometry was used to check the purity and quantity of each magnetically sorted T cell population. Each sorted fraction had its genomic DNA isolated and then quantified by UV absorbance on a Nanodrop 2000c. Using the deep immunoSEQ assay, TCR CDR3 regions were amplified from genomic DNA by multiplex PCR. Extracted genomic DNA from each cell subset was spread evenly across all wells of several immunoSEQ 96-well plates, with each plate serving as a replicate. For sorted subsets, each replicate PCR was loaded with about 0.2 ug genomic DNA, equivalent to about 33,000 T cell genomes. Purified libraries were measured with a Qubit 3.0 fluorometer, size-checked on a Bioanalyzer 2100, and measured again with the KAPA Library Quantification kit. Every immunoSEQ 96-well plate was sequenced on a separate single-read 150-cycle Illumina NextSeq 550 flow cell. The published analysis was carried out like this. Because the immunoSEQ output included only junctional sequences and no quality scores, the filtering could not be the same as the filtering used for full-length reads. Sequences were annotated with PyIR, a Python wrapper for IgBLAST v1.9, using IMGT germline references to assign V/J genes and CDR3. Reads with weak V/J assignments (E-value above 1e-6), missing CDR3, stop codons, out-of-frame junctions, or ambiguous translated residues were removed. V3J clonotypes were defined as sequences sharing an identical inferred V gene, J gene, and CDR3 amino acid sequence. Percentage overlap between repertoires was calculated by dividing the number of shared unique clonotypes by the size of the smaller repertoire. Repertoire richness was assessed with RTK rarefaction, the Chao1 estimator, and Recon v2.1 estimates of unobserved clonotypes. Generation probabilities for all TCRbeta clonotypes obtained by the gDNA method from a handful of donors were computed using OLGA. The immuneACCESS repertoire file appears here via TCRdb, limited to in-frame rearrangements. These files lack a portion of the clones; in checked studies, under half of the deficit traces to unresolved V genes, and the cause of the others is not known. The V and J calls and clone size were taken over from that table, and D and trimming were inferred from the DNA. The sample has some 1,900,000 clones on record, around 96% of them singletons. Of the sample, roughly 1.2% falls within the top ten clones.

From the cysteine through the phenylalanine, the CDR3 covers 15 amino acids. CDR3 DNA only is kept here, 45 bases in frame from base 1. CDR1 and CDR2 are drawn from the germline V gene (reference sequence): GTSNPN, SVGIG. V loses 1 base of germline sequence and J loses 4 bases, and the interval between the two ends is 17 bases. The sample originates from a study of shared clonotypes between healthy human individuals (dated by TCRdb to about 2020). Context from the whole study: The cohort comprised two women and a few men aged 18 to 49 years. To increase sequencing depth and limit assay-specific biases, different laboratories used diverse techniques to prepare libraries and sequence TCR repertoires. The study deeply sequenced blood TCR repertoires of roughly five healthy adults to estimate repertoire size and the extent of clonotype sharing between individuals. Leukapheresis yielded between about 0.8 and 9.5 billion PBMCs per donor. For each donor, CD4 naive and CD4 memory were each given three plates, CD8 naive was given two plates, and CD8 memory was given one plate.

Study-wide findings and limitations: Only blood was sampled, and tissue TCR repertoires likely differ from those in blood. Naive subsets generally had larger estimated clonotype richness than memory subsets did. Clonotypes shared by all four sorted-subset donors showed higher generation probabilities than non-shared clonotypes. Pairwise subsampling led to the expectation that sequencing depth would affect the degree of clonotype sharing among donors. Rarefaction of sorted-subset datasets indicated incomplete sequencing despite the large sequencing depth. Because the study included a small number of donors, the genetic and exposure-history diversity represented was limited. When a handful of donors were compared, the shared fraction of clonotypes was around 5% for naive CD4, 3.5% for naive CD8, roughly 2.5% for memory CD4, and less than 0.45% for memory CD8.

The sequence was obtained from a man between 18 and 35 years old in good health. The material sequenced was naive CD8+ T cells sorted from blood. The cell subset or site label of this sample denotes: CD45RA+CCR7+. The rearrangement combines TRBV30 with TRBJ2-7, and TRBD1 may be the D gene, going by 6 matching bases. CDR3 loop: CAWSATNRVLYEQYF. In nucleotides, the sequence is TGTGCCTGGAGTGCCACGAACAGGGTACTGTACGAGCAGTACTTC.